This entry lists 18 T cell receptor beta chains sequenced from one sample in a study of identical twins. MiXCR, applied by TCRdb to the 5' RACE reads, yields one record per CDR3 protein. Found here are a few hundred thousand distinct CDR3 sequences, around 15% of them singletons; the top ten hold approximately 1%. These sequences were also reported in another study, on yellow fever vaccine responses in identical twins.

What was sequenced was CD4+ T cells sorted from blood. Source of these receptors: a young woman in good health.

The chain is built from TRBV3-1 and TRBJ1-1; D is ambiguous. CDR3 size: 13 residues. Trimming pared 1 base from V and 7 bases from J, leaving 10 bases between. Germline CDR1 and CDR2: LGHDT and YNNKEL (reference sequence). The CDR3 bases are TGTGCCAGCAGCCAAGTATCGTCCGGTGAAGCTTTCTTT. As protein: CASSQVSSGEAFF.

This chain links TRBV28 with TRBJ2-7; D may be TRBD2 (6 bases). V lost 7 bases, J lost 4 bases, and 17 bases lay in between. The CDR3 is 14 amino acids. The germline gives CDR1 MDHEN, CDR2 SYDVKM. The DNA for the CDR3 is TGTGCCAGCACCCCTGGGGGGACCGTTTACGAGCAGTACTTC. Translation gives CASTPGGTVYEQYF.

The V call is TRBV5-1, the J call TRBJ2-1; 10 bases agree with TRBD2. Germline CDR1 and CDR2: SGHRS and YFSETQ. The J segment lost 8 bases and the V segment lost 0 bases, leaving 11 bases of the junction unmatched. There are 17 residues in the CDR3. The CDR3 spells CASSLGGRLAGVDEQFF. In nucleotides, the CDR3 is TGCGCCAGCAGCTTGGGGGGCCGGCTAGCGGGAGTGGATGAGCAGTTCTTC.

The V gene is TRBV7-2, the J gene TRBJ2-7, with 7 bases lining up with TRBD2. The CDR3 is 16 amino acids. CDR1 and CDR2 from the germline V gene are SGHTA and FQGNSA. V lost 1 base and J lost 0; bases outside the gene matches: 6. The CDR3 spells CASSLVGGSSSYEQYF. The CDR3, as DNA: TGTGCCAGCAGCTTAGTGGGAGGGTCGAGCTCCTACGAGCAGTACTTC.

This clonotype has at least ten counts. This rearrangement joins TRBV29-1 to TRBJ2-7; D is unresolved. Germline-derived CDR1 and CDR2 are SQVTM and ANQGSEA. Trimming cost V 7 bases and J 3 bases, with 19 bases left between them. The CDR3 runs 14 residues. The CDR3 is CSEQRASSNYEQYF. The CDR3 DNA sequence: TGCAGCGAACAACGGGCCAGCTCAAACTACGAGCAGTACTTC.

This clonotype came up a few times. V gene TRBV2 combines with J gene TRBJ2-7; D may be TRBD2 (6 bases). The germline CDR1 and CDR2 sequences are SNHLY and FYNNEI. The ends were cut back, 10 bases at V and 4 bases at J, with 11 bases in the middle. CDR3 length equals 11 residues. The CDR3 loop reads CATRREYEQYF. The CDR3 nucleotides read TGTGCCACCAGACGGGAGTACGAGCAGTACTTC.

This clonotype has just a few counts. J is TRBJ2-5 and V is TRBV5-1, with 8 nucleotides matching TRBD2. Germline lookup yields CDR1 SGHRS and CDR2 YFSETQ. With 4 bases clipped from V and 5 bases from J, the junction kept 10 bases outside the gene matches. CDR3 length: 15 residues. As DNA, the CDR3 is TGCGCCAGCAGCGTCTTCGGGACTAGTCGTGAGACCCAGTACTTC. Amino acid sequence: CASSVFGTSRETQYF. Together with reference TRBV5-1 and TRBJ2-5, the CDR3 gives the full variable domain: KAGVTQTPRYLIKTRGQQVTLSCSPISGHRSVSWYQQTPGQGLQFLFEYFSETQRNKGNFPGRFSGRQFSNSRSEMNVSTLELGDSALYLCASSVFGTSRETQYFGPGTRLLVL.

This clonotype was counted a few times. The V gene is TRBV11-2, the J gene TRBJ2-6; D not resolved. CDR1 is SGHAT and CDR2 is FQNNGV in the germline V gene. There are 19 residues in the CDR3. Trimming removed 1 base from V and 1 base from J, with 17 bases in between. CDR3 sequence (DNA): TGTGCCAGCAGCTTAGTTTTTAGTTCAACCCCATCTGGGGCCAACGTCCTGACTTTC. It specifies CASSLVFSSTPSGANVLTF.

The count of this clonotype is one. The chain links TRBV7-2 to TRBJ1-3; D gene unclear. The CDR3 is made up of 15 amino acids. V was clipped by 1 base and J by 0 bases, with 7 bases between them. The germline CDR1 and CDR2 sequences are SGHTA and FQGNSA. The CDR3 coding sequence is TGTGCCAGCAGCTTAGGGGCTAACTCTGGAAACACCATATATTTT. Translation gives CASSLGANSGNTIYF.

In DNA form, the CDR3 reads TGCAGCGTGAGGGGGGGCGCGAACAATCAGCCCCAGCATTTT. The encoded protein is CSVRGGANNQPQHF. V gene TRBV29-1 combines with J gene TRBJ1-5, with D perhaps matching TRBD1 (6 bases). The CDR3 is 14 amino acids. The V gene lost 6 bases and the J gene lost 3 bases, with 15 bases spanning the gap. The germline V gene has CDR1 SQVTM and CDR2 ANQGSEA.

This clonotype turned up a few times. The rearrangement joins TRBV6-1 to TRBJ1-1; a weak D match, TRBD1 (5 bases). Deletions cut 6 bases from V and 3 bases from J, with 17 bases between. Germline values: CDR1 MNHNS, CDR2 SASEGT. The CDR3 has 15 amino acids. The CDR3 DNA sequence: TGTGCCAGCAGCCCCGGAGATACAGGTCACACTGAAGCTTTCTTT. This gives the protein CASSPGDTGHTEAFF.

In its sample, this clonotype was seen many times. This rearrangement joins TRBV20-1 to TRBJ2-5; 9 nucleotides match TRBD1. There are 15 residues in the CDR3. V was clipped by 6 bases and J by 5 bases; unmatched bases: 13. Germline-derived CDR1 and CDR2 are DFQATT and SNEGSKA (reference sequence). The CDR3, as DNA: TGCAGTGCCAAGCCCGGGACAGGGATCTCGGAGACCCAGTACTTC. Protein sequence: CSAKPGTGISETQYF.

The V and J genes are TRBV12-5 and TRBJ2-2; D remains ambiguous. Germline assignment: CDR1 LGHNT and CDR2 FRNRAP. Trimming took 2 bases from V and 4 from J, leaving 5 bases between them. This CDR3 comprises 13 residues. CDR3 region: CASGLILTGELFF. CDR3 nucleotide sequence: TGTGCTAGTGGTTTGATTCTCACCGGGGAGCTGTTTTTT.

This clonotype was observed a handful of times. The chain recombines TRBV2 with TRBJ2-1, with 12 bases fitting TRBD2. The length of the CDR3 is 16 residues. Germline CDR1 SNHLY, CDR2 FYNNEI. The V segment lost 3 bases and the J segment 3 bases; nucleotides outside the gene matches: 3. CDR3 protein: CASSETSGGFYNEQFF. DNA for the CDR3: TGTGCCAGCAGTGAGACTAGCGGGGGTTTCTACAATGAGCAGTTCTTC. The variable domain in full, with the rest retrieved from reference TRBV2 and TRBJ2-1, is EPEVTQTPSHQVTQMGQEVILRCVPISNHLYFYWYRQILGQKVEFLVSFYNNEISEKSEIFDDQFSVERPDGSNFTLKIRSTKLEDSAMYFCASSETSGGFYNEQFFGPGTRLTVL.

The V gene is TRBV7-2, the J gene TRBJ1-5, with D hard to call. The CDR3 has 15 amino acids. Germline CDR1 is SGHTA and CDR2 is FQGNSA. V shed 1 base and J shed 4 bases, with 11 bases lying between them. CDR3 sequence: CASSLGGQSNQPQHF. CDR3 nucleotide sequence: TGTGCCAGCAGCTTAGGTGGGCAGAGTAATCAGCCCCAGCATTTT. Supplemented by reference TRBV7-2 and TRBJ1-5, the full variable domain reads GAGVSQSPSNKVTEKGKDVELRCDPISGHTALYWYRQSLGQGLEFLIYFQGNSAPDKSGLPSDRFSAERTGGSVSTLTIQRTQQEDSAVYLCASSLGGQSNQPQHFGDGTRLSIL.

The chain links TRBV21-1 to TRBJ2-1; TRBD1 is taken as the D call from the table, unchecked against the DNA. TRBV21-1 is a known pseudogene. The CDR3 has 16 residues. The CDR3 protein is CASSKEGQRPYNEQFF. For the CDR3, the DNA is TGTGCCAGCAGCAAAGAGGGACAGCGCCCTTACAATGAGCAGTTCTTC.

The chain combines TRBV6-5 with TRBJ1-2; no firm D call. The ends were cut back, 10 bases at V and 7 bases at J, with 13 bases in the middle. This CDR3 comprises 11 residues. Germline CDR1 reads MNHEY; CDR2 reads SVGAGI. This CDR3 is CATVVQAGYTF. CDR3 DNA sequence: TGTGCCACCGTCGTTCAGGCTGGCTACACCTTC.

There are many counts of this clonotype. This sequence joins TRBV12-3 or TRBV12-4 and TRBJ2-1; no definite D call. The V end lost 4 bases, the J end lost 7 bases, and 2 bases lay between the germline ends. There are 10 residues in the CDR3. CDR3 coding DNA: TGTGCCAGCAGTTGGAATGAGCAGTTCTTC. Translation gives CASSWNEQFF.